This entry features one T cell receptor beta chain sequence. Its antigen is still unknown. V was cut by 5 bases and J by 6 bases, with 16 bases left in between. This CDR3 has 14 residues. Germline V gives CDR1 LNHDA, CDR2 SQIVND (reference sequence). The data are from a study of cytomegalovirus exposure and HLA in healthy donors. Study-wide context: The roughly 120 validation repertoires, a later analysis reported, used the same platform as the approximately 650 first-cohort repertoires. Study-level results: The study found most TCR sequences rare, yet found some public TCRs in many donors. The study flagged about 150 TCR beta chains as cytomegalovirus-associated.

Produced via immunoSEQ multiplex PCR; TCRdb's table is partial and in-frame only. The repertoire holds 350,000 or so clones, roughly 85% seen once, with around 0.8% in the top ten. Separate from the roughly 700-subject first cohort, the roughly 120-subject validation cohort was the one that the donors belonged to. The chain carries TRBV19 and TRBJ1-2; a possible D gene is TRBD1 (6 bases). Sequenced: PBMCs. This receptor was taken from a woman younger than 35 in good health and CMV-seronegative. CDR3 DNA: TGTGCCAGTAGTTCCCCAACAGGGACAAATGGCTACACCTTC. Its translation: CASSSPTGTNGYTF.